The clone carrying this T cell receptor (beta chain) has more than one count but fewer than ten. The antigen is not known. The entry originates in a study of response to subunit inactivated influenza vaccine. Study-wide points: The authors suggested that few new T cells are recruited per seasonal influenza vaccination.

The CDR3 runs to 15 residues. Germline loops: CDR1 SGHRS, CDR2 YFSETQ. After removal of 4 bases from V and 5 bases from J, the junction contained 7 bases not matched to a gene. MiXCR, run by TCRdb on the RT-PCR reads, gives a single entry per CDR3 protein. The sample consists of 500,000 to 600,000 distinct CDR3 sequences, 6.5% to 8% of them appearing once. The receptor was isolated from a man aged 50 to 75 who received an inactivated influenza vaccine. The sample consisted of PBMCs from blood, taken about 23 months after vaccination. The chain recombines TRBV5-1 with TRBJ2-7, with 12 bases fitting TRBD1. For the CDR3, the DNA is TGCGCCAGCAGCCGCCAGGGACAGGGGGCCGACGAGCAGTACTTC. Translated: CASSRQGQGADEQYF.